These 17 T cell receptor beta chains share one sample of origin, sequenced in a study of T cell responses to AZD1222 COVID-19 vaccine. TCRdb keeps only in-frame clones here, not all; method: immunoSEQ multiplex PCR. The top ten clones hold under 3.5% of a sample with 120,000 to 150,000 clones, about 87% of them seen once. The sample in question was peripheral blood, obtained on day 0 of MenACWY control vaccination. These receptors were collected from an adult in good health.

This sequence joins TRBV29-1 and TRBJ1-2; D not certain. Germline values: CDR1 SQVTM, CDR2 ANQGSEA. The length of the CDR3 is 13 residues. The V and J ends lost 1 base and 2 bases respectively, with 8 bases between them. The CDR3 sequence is CSVEVRGNYGYTF. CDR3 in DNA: TGCAGCGTTGAAGTCCGGGGAAACTATGGCTACACCTTC.

CDR3 residues: CASSLASPSTGRRLGYTF. The CDR3 DNA is TGTGCCAGCAGCTTGGCCTCCCCTTCGACAGGCCGTCGTCTTGGCTACACCTTC. This chain connects TRBV5-4 to TRBJ1-2, with D perhaps matching TRBD1 (6 bases). Trimming pared 0 bases from V and 7 bases from J, leaving 25 bases between. This CDR3 is 18 amino acids long. Germline V gene data show CDR1 as SGHNT and CDR2 as YYREEE (reference sequence).

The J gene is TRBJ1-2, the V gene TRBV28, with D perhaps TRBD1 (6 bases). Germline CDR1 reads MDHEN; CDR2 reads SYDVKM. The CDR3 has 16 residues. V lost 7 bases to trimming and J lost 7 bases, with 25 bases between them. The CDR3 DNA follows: TGTGCCAGCATCACCTTTATAGGTGGACAGACCGGTGGCTACACCTTC. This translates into CASITFIGGQTGGYTF.

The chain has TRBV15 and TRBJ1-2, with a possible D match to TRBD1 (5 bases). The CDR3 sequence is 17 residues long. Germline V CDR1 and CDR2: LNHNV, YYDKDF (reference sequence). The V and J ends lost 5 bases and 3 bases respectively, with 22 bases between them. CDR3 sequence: CATSGTGTLLTDYGYTF. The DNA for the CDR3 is TGTGCCACCAGCGGAACCGGGACGCTCCTAACGGACTATGGCTACACCTTC.

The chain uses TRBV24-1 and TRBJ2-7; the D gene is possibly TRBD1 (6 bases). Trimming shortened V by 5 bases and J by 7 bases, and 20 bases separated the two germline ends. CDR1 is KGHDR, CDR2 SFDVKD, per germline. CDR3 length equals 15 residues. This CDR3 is CATSAWHRVTREQYF. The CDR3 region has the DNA TGTGCCACCAGTGCATGGCACAGGGTGACGAGGGAGCAGTACTTC.

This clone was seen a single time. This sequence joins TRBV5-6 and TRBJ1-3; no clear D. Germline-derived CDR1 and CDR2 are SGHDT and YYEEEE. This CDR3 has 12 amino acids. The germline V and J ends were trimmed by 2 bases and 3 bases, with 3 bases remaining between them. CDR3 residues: CASSFHGNTIYF. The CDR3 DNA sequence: TGTGCCAGCAGCTTTCATGGAAACACCATATATTTT.

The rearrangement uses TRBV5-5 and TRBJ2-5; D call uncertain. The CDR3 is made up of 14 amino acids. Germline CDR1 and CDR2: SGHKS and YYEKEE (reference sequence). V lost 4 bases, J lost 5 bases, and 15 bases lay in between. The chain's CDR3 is CASSQVPFSETQYF. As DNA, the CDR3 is TGTGCCAGCAGCCAAGTCCCATTCTCGGAGACCCAGTACTTC.

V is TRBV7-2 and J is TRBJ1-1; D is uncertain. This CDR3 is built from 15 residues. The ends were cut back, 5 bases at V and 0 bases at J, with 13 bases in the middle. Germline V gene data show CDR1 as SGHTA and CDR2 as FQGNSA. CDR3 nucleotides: TGTGCCAGCAGCCCCGGATCGGCCATGAACACTGAAGCTTTCTTT. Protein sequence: CASSPGSAMNTEAFF. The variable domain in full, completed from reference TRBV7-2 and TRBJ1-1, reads GAGVSQSPSNKVTEKGKDVELRCDPISGHTALYWYRQSLGQGLEFLIYFQGNSAPDKSGLPSDRFSAERTGGSVSTLTIQRTQQEDSAVYLCASSPGSAMNTEAFFGQGTRLTVV.

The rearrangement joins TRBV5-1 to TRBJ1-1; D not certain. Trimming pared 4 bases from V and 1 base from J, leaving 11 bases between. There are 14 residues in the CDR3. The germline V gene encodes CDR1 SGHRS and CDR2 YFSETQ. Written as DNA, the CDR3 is TGCGCCAGCAGCGTGAAGGCAGGGAACACTGAAGCTTTCTTT. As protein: CASSVKAGNTEAFF.

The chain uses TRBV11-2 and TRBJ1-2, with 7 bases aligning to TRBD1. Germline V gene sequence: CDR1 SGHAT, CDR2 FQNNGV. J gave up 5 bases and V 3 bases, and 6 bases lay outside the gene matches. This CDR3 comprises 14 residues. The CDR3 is CASSFNEQGYGYTF. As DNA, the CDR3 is TGTGCCAGCAGCTTTAACGAACAGGGGTATGGCTACACCTTC.

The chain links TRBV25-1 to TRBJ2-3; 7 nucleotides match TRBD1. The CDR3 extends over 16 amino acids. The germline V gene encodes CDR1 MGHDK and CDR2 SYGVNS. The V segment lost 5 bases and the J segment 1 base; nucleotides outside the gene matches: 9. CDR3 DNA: TGTGCCAGCAGTCCCCGGCACAGGGGAGGCACAGATACGCAGTATTTT. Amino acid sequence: CASSPRHRGGTDTQYF.

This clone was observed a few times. CDR3 in amino acids: CASSLSGSSYEQYF. As DNA, the CDR3 is TGCGCCAGCAGCCTTAGCGGGAGCTCCTACGAGCAGTACTTC. V is TRBV4-3 and J is TRBJ2-7, with 9 bases identical to TRBD2. CDR3 size: 14 residues. J lost 0 bases, V lost 4 bases, and 1 base had no gene match. Germline loops: CDR1 LGHNA, CDR2 YSLEER.

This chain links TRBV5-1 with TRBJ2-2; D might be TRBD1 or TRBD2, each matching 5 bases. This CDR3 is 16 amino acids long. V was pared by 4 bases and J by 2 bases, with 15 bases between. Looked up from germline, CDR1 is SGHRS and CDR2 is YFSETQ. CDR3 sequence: CASSGGALLNTGELFF. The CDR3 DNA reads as TGCGCCAGCAGCGGGGGAGCTCTTTTAAACACCGGGGAGCTGTTTTTT.

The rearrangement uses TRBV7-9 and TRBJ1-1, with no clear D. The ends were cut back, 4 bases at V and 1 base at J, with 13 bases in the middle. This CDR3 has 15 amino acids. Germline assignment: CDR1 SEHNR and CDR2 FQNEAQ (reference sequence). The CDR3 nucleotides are TGTGCCAGCAGCTCCCGGTCCTCCAAGAACACTGAAGCTTTCTTT. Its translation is CASSSRSSKNTEAFF. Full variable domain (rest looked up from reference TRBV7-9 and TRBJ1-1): DTGVSQNPRHKITKRGQNVTFRCDPISEHNRLYWYRQTLGQGPEFLTYFQNEAQLEKSRLLSDRFSAERPKGSFSTLEIQRTEQGDSAMYLCASSSRSSKNTEAFFGQGTRLTVV.

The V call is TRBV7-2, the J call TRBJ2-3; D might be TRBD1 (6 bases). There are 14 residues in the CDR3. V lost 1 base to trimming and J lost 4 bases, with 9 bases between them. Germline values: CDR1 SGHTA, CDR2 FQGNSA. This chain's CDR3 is CASSLVQGADTQYF. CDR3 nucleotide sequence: TGTGCCAGCAGCTTAGTACAGGGTGCAGATACGCAGTATTTT.

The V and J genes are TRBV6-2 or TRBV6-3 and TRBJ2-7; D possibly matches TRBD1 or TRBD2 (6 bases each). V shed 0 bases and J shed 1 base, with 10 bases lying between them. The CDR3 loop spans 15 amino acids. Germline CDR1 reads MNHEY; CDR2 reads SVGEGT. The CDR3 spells CASSYSTRGSYEQYF. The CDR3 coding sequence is TGTGCCAGCAGTTACTCGACTAGGGGGTCCTACGAGCAGTACTTC.

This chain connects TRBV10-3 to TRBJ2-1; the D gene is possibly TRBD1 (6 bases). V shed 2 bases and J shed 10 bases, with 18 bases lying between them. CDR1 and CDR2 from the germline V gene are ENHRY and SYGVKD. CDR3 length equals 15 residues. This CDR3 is CAISEMWDTVREQFF. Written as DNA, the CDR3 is TGTGCCATCAGTGAGATGTGGGACACCGTACGAGAGCAGTTCTTC.